The 2 T cell receptor beta chains below were found in one sample sequenced in a study of blood T cell repertoires in COVID-19. Clones were read by immunoSEQ multiplex PCR, and TCRdb kept only the in-frame ones, dropping some. The data hold more than 200,000 clones, with approximately 80% observed a single time. The sequencing input was peripheral blood. The origin of the receptors is a woman older than 75 with acute or convalescent COVID-19.

Only a few counts were recorded for this clone. CDR3 in DNA: TGTGCCAGCAGCCTCCCAGCGCGGTCTGAAGCTTTCTTT. This sequence encodes CASSLPARSEAFF. This sequence joins TRBV7-2 and TRBJ1-1, with unresolved D. V was cut by 5 bases and J by 6 bases, with 13 bases left in between. The CDR3 length is 13 residues. Germline CDR1 is SGHTA and CDR2 is FQGNSA.

The rearrangement links TRBV18 to TRBJ1-4, with TRBD1 matching 8 bases. This CDR3 is 17 amino acids long. The germline V gene encodes CDR1 KGHSH and CDR2 LQKENI. The V and J ends lost 5 bases and 5 bases, in that order; junction bases with no gene match: 13. The CDR3 region is CASSAPGYRGTNEKLFF. Written as DNA, the CDR3 is TGTGCCAGCTCAGCCCCGGGCTACAGGGGGACAAATGAAAAACTGTTTTTT.